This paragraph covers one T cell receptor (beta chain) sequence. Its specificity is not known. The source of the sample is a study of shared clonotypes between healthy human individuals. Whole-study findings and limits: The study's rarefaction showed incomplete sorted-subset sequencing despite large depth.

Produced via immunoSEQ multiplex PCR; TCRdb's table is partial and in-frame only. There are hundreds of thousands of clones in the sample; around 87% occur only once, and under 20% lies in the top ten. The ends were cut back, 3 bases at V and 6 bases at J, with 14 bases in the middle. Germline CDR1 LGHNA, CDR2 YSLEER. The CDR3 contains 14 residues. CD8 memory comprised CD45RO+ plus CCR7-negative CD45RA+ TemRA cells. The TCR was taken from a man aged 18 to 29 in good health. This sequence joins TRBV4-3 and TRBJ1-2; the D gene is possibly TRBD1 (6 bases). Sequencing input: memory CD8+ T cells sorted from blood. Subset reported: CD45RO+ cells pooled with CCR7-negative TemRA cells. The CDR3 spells CASSHEDRIHGYTF. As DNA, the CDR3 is TGCGCCAGCAGCCATGAGGACAGAATTCATGGCTACACCTTC.